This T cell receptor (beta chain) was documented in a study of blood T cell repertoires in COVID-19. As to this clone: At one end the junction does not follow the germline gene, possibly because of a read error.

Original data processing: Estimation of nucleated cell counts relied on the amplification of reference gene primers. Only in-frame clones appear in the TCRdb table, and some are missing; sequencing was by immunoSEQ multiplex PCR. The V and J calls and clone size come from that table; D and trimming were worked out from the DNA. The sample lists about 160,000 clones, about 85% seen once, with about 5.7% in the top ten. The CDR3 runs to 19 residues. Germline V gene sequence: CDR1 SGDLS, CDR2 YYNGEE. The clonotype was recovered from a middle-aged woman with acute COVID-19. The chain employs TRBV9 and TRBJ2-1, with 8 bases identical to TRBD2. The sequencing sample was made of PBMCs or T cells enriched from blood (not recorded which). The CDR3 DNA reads TGTGCTAGCAGCGTAGCTCAGGAGACTAGCGCTGGCTCCTACAATGAGCAGTTCTTC. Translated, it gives CASSVAQETSAGSYNEQFF.